This entry features one T cell receptor beta chain sequence. This specimen belongs to a study of blood T cell repertoires in COVID-19. Trimming cost V 0 bases and J 3 bases, with 15 bases left between them. This CDR3 spans 16 amino acids. Germline CDR1 is SGHRS and CDR2 is YFSETQ. TCRdb keeps only in-frame clones here, not all; method: immunoSEQ multiplex PCR. Here the sample spans some 250,000 clones, approximately 86% being singletons. The chain recombines TRBV5-1 with TRBJ1-1; D may be TRBD1 (6 bases). This sequence was found in a woman aged 65 to 85 with active or convalescent COVID-19. The sample was peripheral blood. The CDR3 nucleotides read TGCGCCAGCAGCTTGGCCTCATGGACAGCGGACACTGAAGCTTTCTTT. Translated, it gives CASSLASWTADTEAFF. The whole variable domain, remainder taken from reference TRBV5-1 and TRBJ1-1, is KAGVTQTPRYLIKTRGQQVTLSCSPISGHRSVSWYQQTPGQGLQFLFEYFSETQRNKGNFPGRFSGRQFSNSRSEMNVSTLELGDSALYLCASSLASWTADTEAFFGQGTRLTVV.